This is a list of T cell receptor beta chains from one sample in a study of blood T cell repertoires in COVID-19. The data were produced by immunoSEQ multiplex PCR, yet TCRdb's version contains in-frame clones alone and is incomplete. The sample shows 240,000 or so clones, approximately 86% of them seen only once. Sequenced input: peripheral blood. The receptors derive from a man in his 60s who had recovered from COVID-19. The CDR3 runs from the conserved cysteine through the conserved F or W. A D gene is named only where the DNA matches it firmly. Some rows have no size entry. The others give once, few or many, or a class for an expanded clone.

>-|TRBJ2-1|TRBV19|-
TGTGCCAGTAGTACTACAGGGATCTCCTACAATGAGCAGTTCTTC
CASSTTGISYNEQFF
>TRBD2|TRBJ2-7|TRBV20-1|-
TGCAGTGCTAGTCTAGCGGATTCCGAGCAGTACTTC
CSASLADSEQYF
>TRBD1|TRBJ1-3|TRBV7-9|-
TGTGCCAGCAGCTCGACCTCCAGGGACAGCGGAAACACCATATATTTT
CASSSTSRDSGNTIYF
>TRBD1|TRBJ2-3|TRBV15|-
TGTGCCACCAGCAGCGCGTTACAGGGGGCAGATACGCAGTATTTT
CATSSALQGADTQYF
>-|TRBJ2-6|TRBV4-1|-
TGCGCCAGCAGCCCTCGACAGGGGGCCAACGTCCTGACTTTC
CASSPRQGANVLTF
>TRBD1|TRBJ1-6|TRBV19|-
TGTGCCAGTAGTATAGGCCGGGACAGCGAATATAATTCACCCCTCCACTTT
CASSIGRDSEYNSPLHF
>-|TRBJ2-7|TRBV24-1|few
TGTGCCACCAGTGATCCGAGGGTTGGATCCTACGAGCAGTACTTC
CATSDPRVGSYEQYF
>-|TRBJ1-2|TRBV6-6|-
TGTGCCAGCAGTTACTCGAAAGGGGAAGGCTATGGCTACACCTTC
CASSYSKGEGYGYTF
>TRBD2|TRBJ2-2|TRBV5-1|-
TGCGCCAGCAGCTTGGGTGGGGGGGCGAACACCGGGGAGCTGTTTTTT
CASSLGGGANTGELFF
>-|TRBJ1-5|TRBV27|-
TGTGCCAGCAGTTTAGGGGCTTGGCAGCCCCAGCATTTT
CASSLGAWQPQHF
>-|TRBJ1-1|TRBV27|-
TGTGCCAGCAGTTTAAAGGTGACATTCAACACTGAAGCTTTCTTT
CASSLKVTFNTEAFF
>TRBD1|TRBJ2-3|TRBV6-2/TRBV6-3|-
TGTGCCAGCAGCAGGGGGCCAGGGGGCACAGATACGCAGTATTTT
CASSRGPGGTDTQYF
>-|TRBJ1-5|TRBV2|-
TGTGCAGCGGGTGATAGCAATCAGCCCCAGCATTTT
CAAGDSNQPQHF
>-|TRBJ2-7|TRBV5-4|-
TGTGCCAGCAGCTTGGCTGGGGGGTTCAACGAGCAGTACTTC
CASSLAGGFNEQYF
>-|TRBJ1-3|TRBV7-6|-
TGTGCCAGCAGCTTAGCGCGTCAGGGAAAGGCTGGAAACACCATATATTTT
CASSLARQGKAGNTIYF